This TCR beta chain was captured by sequencing in a study of cytomegalovirus exposure and HLA in healthy donors. Study-wide points: A later analysis found TCR association rates differed by HLA locus, highest for DRB1 and lowest for HLA-C. Earlier findings revealed that most TCR beta V segments proved productive either about 87% or about 30% of the time. Donors were assumed by presence/absence analyses to have roughly uniform sequencing depth. A later analysis linked a missense DCLRE1C variant to TCR beta V- and J-gene trimming.

Both 60 Vbeta primers and 13 Jbeta primers went into the PCR. Libraries were prepared by immunoSEQ multiplex PCR; TCRdb keeps only in-frame clonotypes and omits some of them. The data show about 82,000 clones, roughly 82% seen once. Regarding this clone: Its matching antigen is unknown.

The V gene's germline CDR1 is MGHRA and CDR2 YSYEKL. Losses at the gene ends were 1 base for V and 2 bases for J; bases not matched to a gene: 6. This CDR3 is 16 amino acids long. The sequence was obtained from a man aged 65 to 85 in good health and CMV-seropositive. The chain combines TRBV4-1 with TRBJ2-3; TRBD2 matches at 7 bases. Sequenced input: PBMCs. The CDR3 spells CASSQGFGTTTDTQYF. The CDR3 nucleotides read TGCGCCAGCAGCCAAGGGTTCGGGACTACCACAGATACGCAGTATTTT.